This TCR beta chain appears in the sequencing data of a study of T cell responses to AZD1222 COVID-19 vaccine. Germline CDR1 is GTSNPN and CDR2 is SVGIG (reference sequence). CDR3 length: 12 amino acids. Trimming left V 4 bases short and J 8 bases short, with 14 bases between. Libraries were prepared by immunoSEQ multiplex PCR; TCRdb keeps only in-frame clonotypes and omits some of them. The sample lists roughly 82,000 clones, approximately 84% seen once, with roughly an eighth in the top ten. Turning to this clone: No antigen is known for it.

Study-wide results and caveats: Spike-specific TCRs gained breadth and depth after people received two AZD1222 doses.

This chain connects TRBV30 to TRBJ1-2; D might be TRBD1 (5 bases). This TCR derives from an adult in good health. Sequenced here: peripheral blood, sampled on day 0 of AZD1222 vaccination. The CDR3 here is CAWTRDGAGYTF. CDR3 in DNA: TGTGCCTGGACGCGGGACGGTGCGGGCTACACCTTC.